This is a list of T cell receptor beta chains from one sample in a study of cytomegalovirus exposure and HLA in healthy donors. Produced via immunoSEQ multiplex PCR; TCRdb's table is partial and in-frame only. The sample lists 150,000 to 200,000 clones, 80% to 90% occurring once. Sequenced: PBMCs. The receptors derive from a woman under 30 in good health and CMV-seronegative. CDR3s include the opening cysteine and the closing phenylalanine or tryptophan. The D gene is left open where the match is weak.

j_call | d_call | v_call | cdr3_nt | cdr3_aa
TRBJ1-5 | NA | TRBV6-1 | TGTGCCAGCAGTGACGGGACATATCCTAGCAATCAGCCCCAGCATTTT | CASSDGTYPSNQPQHF
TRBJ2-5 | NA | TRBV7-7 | TGTGCCAGCAGCTTTTTATCTCAAGAGACCCAGTACTTC | CASSFLSQETQYF
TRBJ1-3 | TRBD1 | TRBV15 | TGTGCCACCAGGGTATATCAGGGACAGGCTGGAAACACCATATATTTT | CATRVYQGQAGNTIYF
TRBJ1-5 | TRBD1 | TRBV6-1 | TGTGCCAGCATTACAGGGGGGCTTAGCAATCAGCCCCAGCATTTT | CASITGGLSNQPQHF
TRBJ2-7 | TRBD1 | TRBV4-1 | TGCGCCAGCAGCCATGGGGCCGGGACAGCCTCCTACGAGCAGTACTTC | CASSHGAGTASYEQYF
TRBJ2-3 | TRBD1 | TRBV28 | TGTGCCAGCAGTTCACCGACGGGACAGGAGACAGATACGCAGTATTTT | CASSSPTGQETDTQYF
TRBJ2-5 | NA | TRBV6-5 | TGTGCCAGCAGTTACAGCAGGGAAGAGACCCAGTACTTC | CASSYSREETQYF
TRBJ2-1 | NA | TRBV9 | TGTGCCAGCAGCCTCGGAGGGTCCTACAATGAGCAGTTCTTC | CASSLGGSYNEQFF
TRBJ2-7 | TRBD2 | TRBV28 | TGTGCCAGCAGTTTCAGGACTAGCGGCGAGCAGTACTTC | CASSFRTSGEQYF
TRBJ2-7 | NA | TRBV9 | TGTGCCAGCAGCCCTCCTAGTGGGGGGGCAGGAGAGCAGTACTTC | CASSPPSGGAGEQYF